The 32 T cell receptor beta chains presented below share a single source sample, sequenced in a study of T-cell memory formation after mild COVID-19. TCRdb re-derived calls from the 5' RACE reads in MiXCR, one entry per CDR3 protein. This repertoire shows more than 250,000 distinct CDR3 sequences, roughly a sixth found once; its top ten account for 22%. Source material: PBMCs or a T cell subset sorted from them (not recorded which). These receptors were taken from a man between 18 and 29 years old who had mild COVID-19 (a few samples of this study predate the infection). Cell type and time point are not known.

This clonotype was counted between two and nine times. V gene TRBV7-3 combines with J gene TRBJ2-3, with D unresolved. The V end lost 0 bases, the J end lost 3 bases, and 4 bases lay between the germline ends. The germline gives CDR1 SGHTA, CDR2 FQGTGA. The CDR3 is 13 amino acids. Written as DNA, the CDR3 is TGTGCCAGCAGCTTAACGACAACAGATACGCAGTATTTT. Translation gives CASSLTTTDTQYF. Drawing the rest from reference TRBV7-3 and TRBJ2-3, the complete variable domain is GAGVSQTPSNKVTEKGKYVELRCDPISGHTALYWYRQSLGQGPEFLIYFQGTGAADDSGLPNDRFFAVRPEGSVSTLKIQRTERGDSAVYLCASSLTTTDTQYFGPGTRLTVL.

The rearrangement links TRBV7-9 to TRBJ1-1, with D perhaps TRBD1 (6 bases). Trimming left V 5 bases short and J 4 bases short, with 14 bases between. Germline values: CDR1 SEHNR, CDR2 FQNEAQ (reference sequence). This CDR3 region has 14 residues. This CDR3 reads CASSIDRSSTEAFF. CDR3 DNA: TGTGCCAGCAGCATAGACAGGTCGTCCACTGAAGCTTTCTTT.

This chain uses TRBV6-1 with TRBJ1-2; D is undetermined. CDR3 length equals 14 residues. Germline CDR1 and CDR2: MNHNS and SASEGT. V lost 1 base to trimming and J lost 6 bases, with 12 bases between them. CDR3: CASSEDASWNGYTF. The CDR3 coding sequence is TGTGCCAGCAGTGAAGACGCCTCTTGGAATGGCTACACCTTC.

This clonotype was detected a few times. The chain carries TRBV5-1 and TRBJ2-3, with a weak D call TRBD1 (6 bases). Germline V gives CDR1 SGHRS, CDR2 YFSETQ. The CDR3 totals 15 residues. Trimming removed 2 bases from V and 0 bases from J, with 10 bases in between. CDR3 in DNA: TGCGCCAGCAGCTTACAGGGTGCTAGCACAGATACGCAGTATTTT. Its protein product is CASSLQGASTDTQYF.

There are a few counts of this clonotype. The CDR3 coding sequence is TGCGCCAGCAGCCGACAGCTGGGAGCAACTAATGAAAAACTGTTTTTT. Translation gives CASSRQLGATNEKLFF. This rearrangement joins TRBV5-1 to TRBJ1-4; possibly TRBD1 for D (5 bases). V lost 4 bases to trimming and J lost 0 bases, with 13 bases between them. The germline V gene has CDR1 SGHRS and CDR2 YFSETQ. This CDR3 is built from 16 residues.

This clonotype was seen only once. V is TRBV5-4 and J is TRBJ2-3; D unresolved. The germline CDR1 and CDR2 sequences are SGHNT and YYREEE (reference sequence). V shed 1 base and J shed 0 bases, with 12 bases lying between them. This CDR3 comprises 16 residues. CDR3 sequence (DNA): TGTGCCAGCAGCTTGACAGTTGCGTTAAGCACAGATACGCAGTATTTT. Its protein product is CASSLTVALSTDTQYF.

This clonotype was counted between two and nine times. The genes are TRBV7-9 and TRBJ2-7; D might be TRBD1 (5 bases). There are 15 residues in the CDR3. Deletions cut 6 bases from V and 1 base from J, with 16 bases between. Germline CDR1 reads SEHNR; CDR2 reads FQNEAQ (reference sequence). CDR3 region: CASRASQGKSYEQYF. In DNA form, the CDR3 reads TGTGCCAGCAGAGCTTCCCAGGGTAAATCCTACGAGCAGTACTTC.

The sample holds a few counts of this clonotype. The CDR3 DNA sequence: TGTGCCAGCAGTTATGAAACAGGGGGAGACAATCAGCCCCAGCATTTT. Amino acids: CASSYETGGDNQPQHF. J is TRBJ1-5 and V is TRBV6-2 or TRBV6-3; 8 nucleotides match TRBD1. The CDR3 totals 16 residues. In germline, CDR1 is MNHEY, CDR2 SVGEGT. J was trimmed by 3 bases and V by 3 bases; bases with no gene match: 7.

CDR3 protein: CATSTGDKYNEQFF. CDR3 nucleotide sequence: TGTGCCACCAGCACCGGGGACAAGTACAATGAGCAGTTCTTC. The chain has TRBV15 and TRBJ2-1, with D possibly matching TRBD1 (6 bases). The CDR3 loop spans 14 amino acids. V was clipped by 4 bases and J by 4 bases, with 11 bases between them. Germline V gives CDR1 LNHNV, CDR2 YYDKDF (reference sequence).

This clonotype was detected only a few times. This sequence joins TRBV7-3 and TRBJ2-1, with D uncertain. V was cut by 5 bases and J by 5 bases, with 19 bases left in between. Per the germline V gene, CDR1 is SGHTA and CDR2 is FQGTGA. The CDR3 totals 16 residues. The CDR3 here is CASSQTHRAEHNEQFF. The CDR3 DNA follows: TGTGCCAGCAGCCAAACACACCGGGCTGAGCACAATGAGCAGTTCTTC.

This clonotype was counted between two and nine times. For the CDR3, the DNA is TGTGCCAGCAGCCCAGGGGTCGAGTCCTACAATGAGCAGTTCTTC. This gives the protein CASSPGVESYNEQFF. This chain joins TRBV7-2 and TRBJ2-1; a possible D gene is TRBD1 (6 bases). V was cut by 5 bases and J by 1 base, with 12 bases left in between. Per germline, CDR1 SGHTA and CDR2 FQGNSA. The CDR3 has 15 residues. The whole variable domain, remainder taken from reference TRBV7-2 and TRBJ2-1, is GAGVSQSPSNKVTEKGKDVELRCDPISGHTALYWYRQSLGQGLEFLIYFQGNSAPDKSGLPSDRFSAERTGGSVSTLTIQRTQQEDSAVYLCASSPGVESYNEQFFGPGTRLTVL.

DNA of the CDR3: TGTGCCACCAGTCGCGCCCCCGCCTGGGAGGAGCAGTTCTTC. Its protein is CATSRAPAWEEQFF. The genes are TRBV24-1 and TRBJ2-1; possibly TRBD2 for D (5 bases). The CDR3 covers 14 residues. With 6 bases removed from V and 10 bases from J, the gap between germline ends came to 18 bases. In germline, CDR1 is KGHDR, CDR2 SFDVKD.

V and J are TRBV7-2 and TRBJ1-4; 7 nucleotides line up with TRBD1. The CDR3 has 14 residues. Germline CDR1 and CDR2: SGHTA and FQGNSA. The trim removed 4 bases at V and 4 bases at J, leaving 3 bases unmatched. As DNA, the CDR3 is TGTGCCAGCAGCTGGGACAGAAATAATGAAAAACTGTTTTTT. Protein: CASSWDRNNEKLFF.

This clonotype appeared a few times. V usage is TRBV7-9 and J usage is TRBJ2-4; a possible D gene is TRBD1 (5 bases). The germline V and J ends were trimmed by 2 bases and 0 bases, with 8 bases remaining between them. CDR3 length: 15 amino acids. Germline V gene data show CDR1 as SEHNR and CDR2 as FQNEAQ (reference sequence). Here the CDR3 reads CASSLQGLAKNIQYF. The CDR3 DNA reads TGTGCCAGCAGCTTACAGGGCCTAGCCAAAAACATTCAGTACTTC.

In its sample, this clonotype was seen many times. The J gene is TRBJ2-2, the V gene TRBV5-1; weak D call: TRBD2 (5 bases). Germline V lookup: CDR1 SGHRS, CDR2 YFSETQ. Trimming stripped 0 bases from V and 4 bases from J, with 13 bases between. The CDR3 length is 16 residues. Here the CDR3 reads CASSLAVDGLTGELFF. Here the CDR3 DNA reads TGCGCCAGCAGCTTGGCGGTGGATGGACTCACCGGGGAGCTGTTTTTT.

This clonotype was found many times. DNA for the CDR3: TGTGCCAGCAGTGAGGGACTAGCGGGGGGGCCAGATACGCAGTATTTT. Its translation: CASSEGLAGGPDTQYF. The V call is TRBV6-4, the J call TRBJ2-3, with 16 bases that match TRBD2. Germline CDR1 is MRHNA and CDR2 is SNTAGT. There are 16 residues in the CDR3. The junction had 1 base not matched to a gene; V was cut back by 3 bases and J by 4 bases.

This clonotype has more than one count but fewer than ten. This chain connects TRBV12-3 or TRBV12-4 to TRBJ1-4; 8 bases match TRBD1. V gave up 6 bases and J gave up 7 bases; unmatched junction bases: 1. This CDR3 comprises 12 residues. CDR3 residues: CASRDRVEKLFF. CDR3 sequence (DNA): TGTGCCAGCAGGGACAGGGTTGAAAAACTGTTTTTT.

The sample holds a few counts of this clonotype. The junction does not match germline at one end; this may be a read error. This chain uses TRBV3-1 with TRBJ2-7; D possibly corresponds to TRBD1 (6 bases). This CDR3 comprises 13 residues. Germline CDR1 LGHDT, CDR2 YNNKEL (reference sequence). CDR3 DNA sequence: TGTGCCAGCGGGGGCCAACCCTCCTACCAGCAGTACTTC. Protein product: CASGGQPSYQQYF.

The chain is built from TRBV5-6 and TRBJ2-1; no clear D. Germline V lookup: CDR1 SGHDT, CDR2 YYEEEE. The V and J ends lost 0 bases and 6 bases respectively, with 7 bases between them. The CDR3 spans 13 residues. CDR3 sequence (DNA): TGTGCCAGCAGCTTGGGGGCCCCCAATGAGCAGTTCTTC. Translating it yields CASSLGAPNEQFF. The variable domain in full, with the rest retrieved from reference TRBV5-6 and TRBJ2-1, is DAGVTQSPTHLIKTRGQQVTLRCSPKSGHDTVSWYQQALGQGPQFIFQYYEEEERQRGNFPDRFSGHQFPNYSSELNVNALLLGDSALYLCASSLGAPNEQFFGPGTRLTVL.

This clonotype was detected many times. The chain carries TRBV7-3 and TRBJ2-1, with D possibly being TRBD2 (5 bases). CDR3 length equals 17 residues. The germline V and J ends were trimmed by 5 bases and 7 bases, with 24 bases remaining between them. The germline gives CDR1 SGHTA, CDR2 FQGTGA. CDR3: CASSLSPLGFSGNEQFF. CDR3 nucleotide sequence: TGTGCCAGCAGCCTGTCCCCATTGGGCTTCTCGGGGAATGAGCAGTTCTTC.

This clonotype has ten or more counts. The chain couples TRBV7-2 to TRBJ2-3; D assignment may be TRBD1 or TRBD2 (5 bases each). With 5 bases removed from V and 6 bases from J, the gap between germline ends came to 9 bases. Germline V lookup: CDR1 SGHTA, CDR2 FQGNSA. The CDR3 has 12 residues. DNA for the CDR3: TGTGCCAGCAGCCCAGAGGGGGATACGCAGTATTTT. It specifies CASSPEGDTQYF.

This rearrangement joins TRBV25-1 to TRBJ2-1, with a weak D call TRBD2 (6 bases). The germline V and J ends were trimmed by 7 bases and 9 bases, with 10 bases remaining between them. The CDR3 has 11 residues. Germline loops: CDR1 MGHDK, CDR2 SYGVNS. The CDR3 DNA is TGTGCCAGCACCTTCGGGAGTGAGCAGTTCTTC. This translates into CASTFGSEQFF.

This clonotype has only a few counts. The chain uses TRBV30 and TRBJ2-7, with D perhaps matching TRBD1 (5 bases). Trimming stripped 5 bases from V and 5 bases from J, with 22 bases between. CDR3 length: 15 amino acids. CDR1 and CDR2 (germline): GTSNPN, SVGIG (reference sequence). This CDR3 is CAWDLPRQGINEQYF. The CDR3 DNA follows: TGTGCCTGGGACCTACCCCGGCAGGGAATCAACGAGCAGTACTTC.

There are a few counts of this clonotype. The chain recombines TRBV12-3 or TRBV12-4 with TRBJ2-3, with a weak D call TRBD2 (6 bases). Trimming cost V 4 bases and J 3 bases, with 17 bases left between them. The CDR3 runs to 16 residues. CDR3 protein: CASSSSWRGRTDTQYF. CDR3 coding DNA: TGTGCCAGCAGTTCCTCCTGGAGGGGACGTACAGATACGCAGTATTTT.

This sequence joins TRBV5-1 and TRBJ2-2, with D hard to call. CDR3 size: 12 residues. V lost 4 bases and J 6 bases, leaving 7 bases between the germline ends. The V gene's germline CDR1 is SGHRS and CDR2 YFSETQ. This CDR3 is CASSPTAGELFF. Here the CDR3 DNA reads TGCGCCAGCAGCCCGACGGCCGGGGAGCTGTTTTTT. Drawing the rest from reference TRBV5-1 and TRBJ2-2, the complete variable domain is KAGVTQTPRYLIKTRGQQVTLSCSPISGHRSVSWYQQTPGQGLQFLFEYFSETQRNKGNFPGRFSGRQFSNSRSEMNVSTLELGDSALYLCASSPTAGELFFGEGSRLTVL.

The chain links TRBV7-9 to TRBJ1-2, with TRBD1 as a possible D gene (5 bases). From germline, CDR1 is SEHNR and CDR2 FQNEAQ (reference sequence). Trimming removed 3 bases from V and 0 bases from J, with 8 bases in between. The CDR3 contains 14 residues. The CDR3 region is CASSFQGSNYGYTF. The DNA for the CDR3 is TGTGCCAGCAGCTTTCAGGGATCTAACTATGGCTACACCTTC.

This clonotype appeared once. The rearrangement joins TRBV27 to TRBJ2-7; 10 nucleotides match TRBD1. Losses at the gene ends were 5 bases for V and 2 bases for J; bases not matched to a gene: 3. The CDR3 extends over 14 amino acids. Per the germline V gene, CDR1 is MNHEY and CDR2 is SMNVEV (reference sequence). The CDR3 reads CASSRGQGTYEQYV. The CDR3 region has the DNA TGTGCCAGCAGTCGGGGACAGGGGACCTACGAGCAGTACGTC.

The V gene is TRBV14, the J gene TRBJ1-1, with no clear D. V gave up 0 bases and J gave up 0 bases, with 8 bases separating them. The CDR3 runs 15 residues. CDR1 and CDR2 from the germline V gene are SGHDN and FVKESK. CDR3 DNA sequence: TGTGCCAGCAGCCAAGAAAAGGGTATGAACACTGAAGCTTTCTTT. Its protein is CASSQEKGMNTEAFF. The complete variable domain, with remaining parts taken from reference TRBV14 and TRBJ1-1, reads EAGVTQFPSHSVIEKGQTVTLRCDPISGHDNLYWYRRVMGKEIKFLLHFVKESKQDESGMPNNRFLAERTGGTYSTLKVQPAELEDSGVYFCASSQEKGMNTEAFFGQGTRLTVV.

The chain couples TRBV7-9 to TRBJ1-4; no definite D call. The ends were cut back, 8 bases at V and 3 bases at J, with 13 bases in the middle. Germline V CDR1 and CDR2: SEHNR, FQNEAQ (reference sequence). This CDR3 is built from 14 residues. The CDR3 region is CASRFDGSNEKLFF. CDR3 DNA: TGTGCCAGCCGATTCGACGGTTCTAATGAAAAACTGTTTTTT.

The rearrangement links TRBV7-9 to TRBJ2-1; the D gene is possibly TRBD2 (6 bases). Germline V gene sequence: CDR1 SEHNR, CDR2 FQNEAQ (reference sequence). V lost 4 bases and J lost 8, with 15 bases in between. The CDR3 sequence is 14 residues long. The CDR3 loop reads CASSYPGTGDEQFF. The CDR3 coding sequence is TGTGCCAGCAGCTACCCCGGGACTGGGGATGAGCAGTTCTTC.

CDR3 sequence: CASVRQGSNYGYTF. Here the CDR3 DNA reads TGTGCCAGCGTTCGGCAGGGGTCTAACTATGGCTACACCTTC. This chain joins TRBV2 and TRBJ1-2; tentative D call: TRBD1 (6 bases). Germline-derived CDR1 and CDR2 are SNHLY and FYNNEI. Trimming pared 8 bases from V and 0 bases from J, leaving 13 bases between. This CDR3 has 14 residues.

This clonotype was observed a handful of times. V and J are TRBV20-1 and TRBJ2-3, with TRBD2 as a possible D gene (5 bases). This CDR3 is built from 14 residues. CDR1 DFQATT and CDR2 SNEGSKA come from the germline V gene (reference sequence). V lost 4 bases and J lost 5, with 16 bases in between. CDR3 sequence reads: CSATSTSRGDTQYF. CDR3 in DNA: TGCAGTGCTACCTCGACCAGCCGGGGAGATACGCAGTATTTT.